This T cell receptor beta chain derives from a study of cytomegalovirus exposure and HLA in healthy donors. Trimming took off 3 bases at V and 2 bases at J, with 13 bases between the two ends. From germline, CDR1 is SGHNT and CDR2 YENEEA. This CDR3 contains 15 residues. The PCR made use of 60 Vbeta and 13 Jbeta primers. Assay: immunoSEQ multiplex PCR; the TCRdb copy retains only in-frame clones and omits some. The sample consists of 150,000 to 250,000 clones, 82% of them appearing once. Sequenced sample: PBMCs. The chain combines TRBV11-3 with TRBJ1-1; D uncertain. The clonotype originates from a boy under 10 years old in good health and CMV-seronegative. This CDR3 reads CASSLIVSLNTEAFF. DNA of the CDR3: TGTGCCAGCAGCTTGATAGTATCCTTAAACACTGAAGCTTTCTTT.